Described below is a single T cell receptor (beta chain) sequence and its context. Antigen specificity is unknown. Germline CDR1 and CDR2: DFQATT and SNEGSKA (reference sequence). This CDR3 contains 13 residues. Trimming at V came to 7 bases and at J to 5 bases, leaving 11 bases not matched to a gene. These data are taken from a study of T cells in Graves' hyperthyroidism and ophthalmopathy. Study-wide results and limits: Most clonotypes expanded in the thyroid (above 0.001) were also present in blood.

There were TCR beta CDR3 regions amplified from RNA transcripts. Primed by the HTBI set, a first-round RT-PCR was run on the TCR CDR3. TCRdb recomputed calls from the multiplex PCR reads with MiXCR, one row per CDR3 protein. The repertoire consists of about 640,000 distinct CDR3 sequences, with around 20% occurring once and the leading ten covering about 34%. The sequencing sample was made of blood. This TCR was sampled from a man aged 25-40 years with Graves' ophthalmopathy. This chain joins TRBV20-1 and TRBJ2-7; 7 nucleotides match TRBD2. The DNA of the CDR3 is TGCAGTGAATTGCGACTAGCTCCCCACGAGCAGTACTTC. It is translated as CSELRLAPHEQYF.